This T cell receptor (beta chain) was obtained from a study of T cell clusters in autoimmune cytopenias. General study results and limits: Compared with active autoimmune hepatitis patients, healthy donors showed roughly 3-fold more exclusive TRB clusters. TRB repertoire shifts in secondary cytopenia and chronic lymphocytic leukemia mostly reflected lymphoma, not autoimmunity. Clustering suggested that physiological T cell clusters were missing in primary autoimmune cytopenia patients.

This CDR3 spans 12 amino acids. Germline V CDR1 and CDR2: KGHSH, LQKENI. This clonotype ranks as medium-sized (0.01 to 0.1%) in terms of frequency. Antigen specificity is unknown. TRB was amplified from about 260 ng of peripheral blood genomic DNA per sample. TRB rearrangements were amplified by touch-down multiplex PCR with mixed TRB-A/B primers. No DNA is given; TCRdb re-called the multiplex PCR reads and lists each CDR3 protein once. The sample table sets out about 9,500 distinct CDR3 sequences. The receptor was derived from a human donor with an autoimmune cytopenia or autoimmune hepatitis (not recorded which). The chain employs TRBV18 and TRBJ2-2. The material sequenced was peripheral blood. The CDR3 is CASSRPQGELFF.